This TCR beta chain comes out of a study of patients and donors after allogeneic stem cell transplantation. MiXCR was run by TCRdb on the RT-PCR reads, yielding one entry per CDR3 protein. The sample shows 200,000 to 250,000 distinct CDR3 sequences, around 40% of them seen only once. The CDR3 contains 17 residues. Unmatched junction bases numbered 8, after V lost 1 base and J lost 3 bases. The germline V gene has CDR1 SGHRS and CDR2 YFSETQ. J is TRBJ1-2 and V is TRBV5-1; TRBD1 matches at 11 bases. This receptor was identified in a human donor who was either an allogeneic HSCT recipient or a stem cell or donor lymphocyte infusion donor (not recorded which). It is not recorded whose cells these are; they may come from a transplant donor. Source material: blood, either unsorted or a sorted T cell fraction (not recorded which). The CDR3 coding sequence is TGCGCCAGCAGCTTGACCGGGACAGGGGGTGGTTACTATGGCTACACCTTC. Protein sequence: CASSLTGTGGGYYGYTF.